The entry below describes one TCR beta chain. The target antigen is unknown. The CDR3 is made up of 13 amino acids. Germline assignment: CDR1 SGHVS and CDR2 FNYEAQ. V was pared by 5 bases and J by 11 bases, with 17 bases between. Despite likely unrecorded immune exposures, the donors were nominally healthy at the time of sampling. The PCR contained 60 Vbeta and 13 Jbeta primers. Clones were read by immunoSEQ multiplex PCR, and TCRdb kept only the in-frame ones, dropping some. This sample has 80,000 or so clones, with around 70% found just once. This sample is part of a study of cytomegalovirus exposure and HLA in healthy donors. Study-level findings and limits: In vitro, three CMV-associated chains proved specific for CMV antigens. In an earlier analysis, most TCR beta V segments were productive about 87% or about 30% of the time. One variant, a missense change in DCLRE1C, was linked in a later analysis to TCR beta V- and J-gene trimming.

The chain has TRBV7-6 and TRBJ2-3; maybe TRBD2 (6 bases). This sequence originates from a man aged 30 to 45 in good health and CMV-seropositive. The specimen sequenced was PBMCs. The CDR3 spells CASSPIAVGGQYF. In DNA, the CDR3 is TGTGCCAGCAGCCCCATAGCGGTAGGAGGGCAGTATTTT.